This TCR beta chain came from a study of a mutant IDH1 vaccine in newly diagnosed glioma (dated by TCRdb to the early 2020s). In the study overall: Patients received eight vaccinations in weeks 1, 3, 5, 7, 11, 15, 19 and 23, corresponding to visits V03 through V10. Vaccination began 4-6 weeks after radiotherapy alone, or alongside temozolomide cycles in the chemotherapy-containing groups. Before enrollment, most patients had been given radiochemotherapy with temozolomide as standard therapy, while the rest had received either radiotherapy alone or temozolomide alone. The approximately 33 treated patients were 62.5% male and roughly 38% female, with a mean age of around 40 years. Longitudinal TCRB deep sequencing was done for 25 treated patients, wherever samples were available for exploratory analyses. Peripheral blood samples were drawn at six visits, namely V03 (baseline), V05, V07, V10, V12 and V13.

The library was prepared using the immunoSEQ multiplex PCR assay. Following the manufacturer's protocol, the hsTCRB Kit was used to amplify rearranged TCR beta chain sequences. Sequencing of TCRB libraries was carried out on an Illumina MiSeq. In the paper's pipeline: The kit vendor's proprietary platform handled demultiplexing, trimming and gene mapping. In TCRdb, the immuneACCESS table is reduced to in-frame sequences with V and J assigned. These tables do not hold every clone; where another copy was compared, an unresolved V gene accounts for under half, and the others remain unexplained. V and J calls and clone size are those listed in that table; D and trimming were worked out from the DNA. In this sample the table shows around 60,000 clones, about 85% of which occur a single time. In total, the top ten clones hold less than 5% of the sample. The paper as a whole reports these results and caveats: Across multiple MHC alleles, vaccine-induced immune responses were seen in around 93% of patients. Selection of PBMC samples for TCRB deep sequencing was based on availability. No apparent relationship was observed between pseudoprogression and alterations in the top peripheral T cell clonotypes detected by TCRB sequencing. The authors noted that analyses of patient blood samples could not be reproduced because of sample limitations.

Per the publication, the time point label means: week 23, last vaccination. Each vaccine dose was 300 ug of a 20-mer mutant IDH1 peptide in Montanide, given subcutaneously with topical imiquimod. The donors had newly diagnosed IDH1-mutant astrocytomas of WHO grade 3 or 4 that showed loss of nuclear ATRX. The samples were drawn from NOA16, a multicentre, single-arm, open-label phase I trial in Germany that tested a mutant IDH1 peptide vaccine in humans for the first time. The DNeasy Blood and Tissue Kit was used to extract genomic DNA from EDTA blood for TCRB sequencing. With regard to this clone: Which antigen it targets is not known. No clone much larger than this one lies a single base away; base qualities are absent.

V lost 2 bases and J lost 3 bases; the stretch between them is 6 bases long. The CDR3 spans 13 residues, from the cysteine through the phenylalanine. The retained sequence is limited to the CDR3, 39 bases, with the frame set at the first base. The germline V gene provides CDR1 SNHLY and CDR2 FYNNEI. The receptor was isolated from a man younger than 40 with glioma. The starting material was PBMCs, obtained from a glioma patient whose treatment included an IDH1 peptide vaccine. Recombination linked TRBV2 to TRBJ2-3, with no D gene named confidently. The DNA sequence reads TGTGCCAGCAGTGAACAGGCTACAGATACGCAGTATTTT. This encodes CASSEQATDTQYF.